These 20 T cell receptor beta chains were all obtained from the same sample, sequenced in a study of T cell responses to AZD1222 COVID-19 vaccine. Repertoires were generated with immunoSEQ multiplex PCR, while TCRdb's copy carries only in-frame clones and drops some. Seen here are approximately 150,000 clones, roughly 88% observed once, and the top ten hold 5% to 5.5%. Sequencing used peripheral blood, obtained 28 days after the second dose of the MenACWY control vaccine. These receptors all stem from an adult who received the MenACWY meningococcal vaccine as a control.

The rearrangement uses TRBV5-1 and TRBJ1-2; TRBD1 aligns across 7 bases. Germline-derived CDR1 and CDR2 are SGHRS and YFSETQ. Trimming cost V 3 bases and J 5 bases; bases outside gene matches: 10. This CDR3 is built from 15 residues. Written as DNA, the CDR3 is TGCGCCAGCAGCTCTAATACAGGGGCTGGGTATGGCTACACCTTC. This codes for CASSSNTGAGYGYTF.

This clone was recorded only once. The CDR3 here is CASSPPGRSNQPQHF. The CDR3 coding sequence is TGTGCCAGCAGTCCACCGGGCAGGAGCAATCAGCCCCAGCATTTT. The gene calls are TRBV6-5 and TRBJ1-5; D not resolved. The ends were cut back, 5 bases at V and 1 base at J, with 12 bases in the middle. Germline loops: CDR1 MNHEY, CDR2 SVGAGI. The CDR3 covers 15 residues.

The CDR3 protein is CASGWRDTGRQFF. CDR3 DNA: TGTGCCAGCGGTTGGCGGGACACGGGGAGGCAGTTCTTC. J is TRBJ2-1 and V is TRBV2; tentatively, D is TRBD1 or TRBD2 (6 bases each). The CDR3 runs 13 residues. Per germline, CDR1 SNHLY and CDR2 FYNNEI. The V end was cut by 8 bases, the J end by 12 bases, with 20 bases between.

Concerning this clone: Other DNA variants within this sample encode the same CDR3. CDR3 DNA sequence: TGCGCCAGCAGCTTGTCAGGGGGCGGTGGCTACACCTTC. Protein product: CASSLSGGGGYTF. The chain employs TRBV5-1 and TRBJ1-2, with 8 nucleotides matching TRBD1. The V and J ends lost 1 base and 7 bases, in that order; junction bases with no gene match: 3. The V gene's germline CDR1 is SGHRS and CDR2 YFSETQ. CDR3 length: 13 amino acids.

This sequence joins TRBV7-9 and TRBJ1-2; D uncertain. Deletions cut 3 bases from V and 13 bases from J, with 18 bases between. Looked up from germline, CDR1 is SEHNR and CDR2 is FQNEAQ (reference sequence). The CDR3 has 13 residues. CDR3 amino acids: CASSLIDVGFLTF. In nucleotides, the CDR3 is TGTGCCAGCAGCTTGATCGACGTCGGATTCCTCACCTTC.

The chain combines TRBV11-2 with TRBJ1-6; TRBD1 matches at 10 bases. J gave up 3 bases and V 3 bases, and 2 bases lay outside the gene matches. Germline V gene lookup returns CDR1 SGHAT and CDR2 FQNNGV. The CDR3 consists of 16 residues. In DNA, the CDR3 is TGTGCCAGCAGCTTGGGACAGGGGCGCTATAATTCACCCCTCCACTTT. Translating it yields CASSLGQGRYNSPLHF.

This clone was counted once. V and J are TRBV30 and TRBJ1-2, with a tentative D call TRBD1 (5 bases). CDR1 and CDR2 from the germline V gene are GTSNPN and SVGIG (reference sequence). The CDR3 is 13 residues long. V gave up 0 bases and J gave up 8 bases, with 13 bases separating them. This CDR3 is CAWSVGVPAGYTF. The CDR3 nucleotides are TGTGCCTGGAGTGTAGGGGTCCCGGCGGGCTACACCTTC.

The V call is TRBV7-6, the J call TRBJ2-3; TRBD2 matches 11 bases. The junction had 2 bases not matched to a gene; V was cut back by 3 bases and J by 0 bases. From germline, CDR1 is SGHVS and CDR2 FNYEAQ. The CDR3 contains 16 residues. The CDR3 DNA sequence: TGTGCCAGCAGCTTGTTAGCGGGAGGGAGCACAGATACGCAGTATTTT. Its protein product is CASSLLAGGSTDTQYF.

The chain links TRBV27 to TRBJ2-1, with unresolved D. The V gene's germline CDR1 is MNHEY and CDR2 SMNVEV (reference sequence). This CDR3 is built from 15 residues. V was shortened by 3 bases and J by 4 bases, with 13 bases between the two germline ends. As DNA, the CDR3 is TGTGCCAGCAGTTTTGGTCCACAGAAATACAATGAGCAGTTCTTC. Translating it yields CASSFGPQKYNEQFF.

Remarks on this clone: The same CDR3 also results from other DNA sequences found in this sample. The CDR3: CASSYSTSGTYEQYF. The CDR3 DNA is TGTGCCAGCAGTTACTCTACTAGCGGGACTTACGAGCAGTACTTC. The chain employs TRBV6-5 and TRBJ2-7; 10 nucleotides line up with TRBD2. This CDR3 has 15 residues. V was clipped by 0 bases and J by 4 bases; unmatched bases: 3. The germline gives CDR1 MNHEY, CDR2 SVGAGI.

This chain uses TRBV5-6 with TRBJ2-6; 7 nucleotides match TRBD1. Germline V gene data show CDR1 as SGHDT and CDR2 as YYEEEE. V shed 3 bases, J shed 1 base, and the junction held 4 bases outside the gene matches. The CDR3 covers 16 residues. The CDR3, as DNA: TGTGCCAGCAGCTATACAGGGGATTCTGGGGCCAACGTCCTGACTTTC. Its translation: CASSYTGDSGANVLTF.

In its sample, this clone was seen a few times. Here the CDR3 reads CASSLRGAGQYF. The CDR3 DNA reads TGTGCCAGCAGTTTACGGGGCGCGGGGCAGTACTTC. The chain is built from TRBV28 and TRBJ2-7; D is tentatively TRBD1 or TRBD2 (5 bases each). The V end was cut by 2 bases, the J end by 9 bases, with 11 bases between. CDR1 is MDHEN and CDR2 is SYDVKM in the germline V gene. The CDR3 runs 12 residues.

The chain employs TRBV5-1 and TRBJ1-1; no reliable D call. V was trimmed by 0 bases and J by 1 base, leaving 10 bases between them. The V gene's germline CDR1 is SGHRS and CDR2 YFSETQ. The CDR3 runs to 15 residues. Written as DNA, the CDR3 is TGCGCCAGCAGCTTGGGGGCATTGGGGAACACTGAAGCTTTCTTT. Its protein product is CASSLGALGNTEAFF.

The chain uses TRBV5-6 and TRBJ2-7; D not resolved. V was pared by 4 bases and J by 3 bases, with 5 bases between. Germline CDR1 SGHDT, CDR2 YYEEEE. The CDR3 is 11 amino acids. DNA of the CDR3: TGTGCCAGCAGCCTGAACTACGAGCAGTACTTC. Protein product: CASSLNYEQYF.

The CDR3: CASSVQGSLEQYF. The CDR3 bases are TGTGCCAGCAGCGTACAGGGGTCCCTCGAGCAGTACTTC. This chain uses TRBV25-1 with TRBJ2-7, with 7 nucleotides matching TRBD1. This CDR3 comprises 13 residues. V shed 6 bases and J 6 bases; nucleotides not matched to a gene: 8. CDR1 is MGHDK, CDR2 SYGVNS, per germline.

This chain joins TRBV2 and TRBJ2-3, with 9 bases aligning to TRBD2. There are 14 residues in the CDR3. V gave up 5 bases and J gave up 4 bases; unmatched junction bases: 4. The germline CDR1 and CDR2 sequences are SNHLY and FYNNEI. As DNA, the CDR3 is TGTGCCAGCAGTCCTAGCGGGACAGCAGATACGCAGTATTTT. Translated: CASSPSGTADTQYF.

V gene TRBV4-2 combines with J gene TRBJ2-7; D is possibly TRBD1 (6 bases). Germline CDR1 and CDR2: LGHNA and YNFKEQ. V gave up 3 bases and J gave up 2 bases, with 14 bases separating them. The CDR3 is made up of 15 amino acids. CDR3 region: CASSQPGTQAYEQYF. The CDR3 region has the DNA TGTGCCAGCAGCCAGCCCGGGACACAAGCCTACGAGCAGTACTTC.

The chain employs TRBV7-3 and TRBJ2-1; 9 nucleotides agree with TRBD1. The CDR3 totals 14 residues. The germline gives CDR1 SGHTA, CDR2 FQGTGA. After removal of 5 bases from V and 7 bases from J, the junction contained 6 bases not matched to a gene. CDR3 amino acids: CASSLGTGPNEQFF. DNA of the CDR3: TGTGCCAGCAGCCTGGGGACAGGGCCAAATGAGCAGTTCTTC. Combining the CDR3 with reference TRBV7-3 and TRBJ2-1 gives the whole variable domain GAGVSQTPSNKVTEKGKYVELRCDPISGHTALYWYRQSLGQGPEFLIYFQGTGAADDSGLPNDRFFAVRPEGSVSTLKIQRTERGDSAVYLCASSLGTGPNEQFFGPGTRLTVL.

The chain employs TRBV14 and TRBJ1-2, with 8 positions matching TRBD1. V gave up 5 bases and J gave up 5 bases; unmatched junction bases: 16. Germline values: CDR1 SGHDN, CDR2 FVKESK. This CDR3 is 17 amino acids long. This chain's CDR3 is CASSEWTGTRTAYGYTF. The CDR3, as DNA: TGTGCCAGCAGCGAGTGGACAGGGACGCGGACCGCGTATGGCTACACCTTC.

This clone was seen only a few times. The CDR3 bases are TGTGCCAGCAGTTACTCAGGGGGAGGCTACAATGAGCAGTTCTTC. Translating it yields CASSYSGGGYNEQFF. V usage is TRBV6-6 and J usage is TRBJ2-1; D is possibly TRBD1 or TRBD2 (6 bases each). The ends were cut back, 0 bases at V and 3 bases at J, with 9 bases in the middle. The CDR3 has 15 residues. Germline assignment: CDR1 MNHNY and CDR2 SVGAGI (reference sequence).